These 11 T cell receptor beta chains share one sample of origin, sequenced in a study of cytomegalovirus exposure and HLA in healthy donors. Sequencing used immunoSEQ multiplex PCR; TCRdb keeps in-frame clones, though not all of them. This sample carries about 160,000 clones, 95% to 96% of them seen once, and the ten largest clones take 0.8% to 0.95%. Sequencing input: PBMCs. The receptors come from a woman in her late teens or twenties in good health and CMV-seronegative.

This clone was seen at least ten times. The rearrangement links TRBV27 to TRBJ1-6; the D gene is possibly TRBD1 (6 bases). The V end was cut by 5 bases, the J end by 5 bases, with 10 bases between. Looked up from germline, CDR1 is MNHEY and CDR2 is SMNVEV (reference sequence). CDR3 size: 14 residues. The CDR3 DNA follows: TGTGCCAGCAGTACAGGGCAGCATAATTCACCCCTCCACTTT. This translates into CASSTGQHNSPLHF.

The chain couples TRBV27 to TRBJ1-2, with D uncertain. V was shortened by 0 bases and J by 2 bases, with 16 bases between the two germline ends. The CDR3 is 17 amino acids. Germline V gene lookup returns CDR1 MNHEY and CDR2 SMNVEV (reference sequence). The CDR3 DNA reads TGTGCCAGCAGTTTATCTGCGAGGAGGAGGGAAAACTATGGCTACACCTTC. This translates into CASSLSARRRENYGYTF.

The V call is TRBV25-1, the J call TRBJ2-1, with a tentative D call TRBD2 (6 bases). Germline lookup yields CDR1 MGHDK and CDR2 SYGVNS. With 2 bases removed from V and 7 bases from J, the gap between germline ends came to 15 bases. The CDR3 is 15 amino acids. The CDR3, as DNA: TGTGCCAGCAGTGAAGTGGGCAGCGGGTTTAATGAGCAGTTCTTC. Protein: CASSEVGSGFNEQFF. The full variable domain, in which reference TRBV25-1 and TRBJ2-1 provide the parts outside the CDR3, is EADIYQTPRYLVIGTGKKITLECSQTMGHDKMYWYQQDPGMELHLIHYSYGVNSTEKGDLSSESTVSRIRTEHFPLTLESARPSHTSQYLCASSEVGSGFNEQFFGPGTRLTVL.

The chain has TRBV6-1 and TRBJ2-7; TRBD1 matches at 8 bases. The J segment lost 4 bases and the V segment lost 5 bases, leaving 4 bases of the junction unmatched. The germline V gene has CDR1 MNHNS and CDR2 SASEGT. This CDR3 is built from 13 residues. The CDR3 loop reads CASSTRTGYEQYF. The CDR3 DNA reads TGTGCCAGCAGTACGCGGACAGGGTACGAGCAGTACTTC.

This clone has just one count. The V gene is TRBV30, the J gene TRBJ2-2, with TRBD2 matching 9 bases. Germline V CDR1 and CDR2: GTSNPN, SVGIG (reference sequence). This CDR3 comprises 13 residues. The J segment lost 6 bases and the V segment lost 1 base, leaving 0 bases of the junction unmatched. The CDR3 DNA is TGTGCCTGGAGTGGGACTAGCGCCGGGGAGCTGTTTTTT. This translates into CAWSGTSAGELFF. Full variable domain (outside the CDR3, taken from reference TRBV30 and TRBJ2-2): SQTIHQWPATLVQPVGSPLSLECTVEGTSNPNLYWYRQAAGRGLQLLFYSVGIGQISSEVPQNLSASRPQDRQFILSSKKLLLSDSGFYLCAWSGTSAGELFFGEGSRLTVL.

The chain joins TRBV11-2 to TRBJ1-1, with D possibly matching TRBD1 (5 bases). This CDR3 region has 13 residues. Germline CDR1 reads SGHAT; CDR2 reads FQNNGV. V dropped 5 bases and J dropped 6 bases, with 13 bases sitting between them. CDR3 nucleotide sequence: TGTGCCAGCAGCCTACAGACAGATTCTGAAGCTTTCTTT. Residues: CASSLQTDSEAFF.

The chain employs TRBV5-4 and TRBJ2-3; TRBD1 matches 8 bases. CDR1 and CDR2 from the germline V gene are SGHNT and YYREEE (reference sequence). The CDR3 spans 14 residues. V lost 4 bases and J lost 1; bases outside the gene matches: 2. Here the CDR3 DNA reads TGTGCCAGCAGCCCGGACAGGGGCACAGATACGCAGTATTTT. Its protein is CASSPDRGTDTQYF.

This chain uses TRBV7-9 with TRBJ2-7; perhaps TRBD1 as D (5 bases). The CDR3 consists of 16 residues. The germline CDR1 and CDR2 sequences are SEHNR and FQNEAQ (reference sequence). V was trimmed by 5 bases and J by 6 bases, leaving 23 bases between them. The CDR3 bases are TGTGCCAGCAGCCCCCGGCCGCAGGGTGGGGTGGGCGAGCAGTACTTC. This translates into CASSPRPQGGVGEQYF.

The J gene is TRBJ2-7, the V gene TRBV6-6; D might be TRBD2 (6 bases). CDR3 length: 14 residues. Germline CDR1 is MNHNY and CDR2 is SVGAGI (reference sequence). The germline V and J ends were trimmed by 5 bases and 2 bases, with 13 bases remaining between them. CDR3 sequence (DNA): TGTGCCAGCAGTCCCGGGGGTCAGGCCTACGAGCAGTACTTC. Translation gives CASSPGGQAYEQYF.

This chain joins TRBV9 and TRBJ2-4, with D possibly TRBD2 on 7 matching bases. Germline CDR1 is SGDLS and CDR2 is YYNGEE. Trimming shortened V by 5 bases and J by 5 bases, and 14 bases separated the two germline ends. CDR3 length equals 14 residues. The CDR3 DNA sequence: TGTGCCAGCAGTCAAGGGGGGGTCGAAAACATTCAGTACTTC. As protein: CASSQGGVENIQYF. Using reference TRBV9 and TRBJ2-4 for the parts outside the CDR3, the full variable domain is DSGVTQTPKHLITATGQRVTLRCSPRSGDLSVYWYQQSLDQGLQFLIQYYNGEERAKGNILERFSAQQFPDLHSELNLSSLELGDSALYFCASSQGGVENIQYFGAGTRLSVL.

The chain uses TRBV9 and TRBJ1-2, with a possible D match to TRBD1 (5 bases). CDR1 is SGDLS, CDR2 YYNGEE, per germline. Between the trimmed V and J ends, which lost 4 bases and 3 bases, there was a span of 16 bases. The CDR3 consists of 15 residues. In DNA form, the CDR3 reads TGTGCCAGCAGCCTAGGCGGAGGGGAGTACTATGGCTACACCTTC. It is translated as CASSLGGGEYYGYTF.